The 7 T cell receptor beta chains reported below all come from one sample, sequenced in a study of blood T cell repertoires in COVID-19. Sequencing used immunoSEQ multiplex PCR; TCRdb keeps in-frame clones, though not all of them. Of 200,000 to 250,000 clones listed, about 88% are singletons. The specimen sequenced was peripheral blood. Receptor source: a woman in her thirties or forties who had recovered from COVID-19.

On this clone: The sample contains more than one DNA sequence encoding this CDR3. V is TRBV28 and J is TRBJ1-4; 7 nucleotides line up with TRBD1. With V trimmed by 4 bases and J by 7 bases, 3 bases remained unmatched. This CDR3 region has 13 residues. Per germline, CDR1 MDHEN and CDR2 SYDVKM. The DNA of the CDR3 is TGTGCCAGCAGTTCAGGGGGGAGTGAAAAACTGTTTTTT. It yields the protein CASSSGGSEKLFF.

The chain joins TRBV5-6 to TRBJ1-2; no definite D call. The V end was cut by 3 bases, the J end by 5 bases, with 11 bases between. The CDR3 is 13 amino acids. Per germline, CDR1 SGHDT and CDR2 YYEEEE. The CDR3 DNA sequence: TGTGCCAGCAGCTCAACAGAGATGTATGGCTACACCTTC. This encodes CASSSTEMYGYTF.

The chain is built from TRBV27 and TRBJ1-4; 8 bases are a match to TRBD1. Germline V gives CDR1 MNHEY, CDR2 SMNVEV (reference sequence). V was pared by 8 bases and J by 10 bases, with 9 bases of the junction left unmatched. The length of the CDR3 is 13 residues. CDR3 sequence: CASRGTGSAKLFF. The CDR3 bases are TGTGCCAGCCGCGGGACAGGTTCTGCAAAACTGTTTTTT.

The chain carries TRBV7-9 and TRBJ1-6; a weak D match, TRBD1 (5 bases). This CDR3 contains 16 residues. Between the trimmed V and J ends, which lost 0 bases and 5 bases, there was a span of 11 bases. CDR1 is SEHNR and CDR2 is FQNEAQ in the germline V gene (reference sequence). This CDR3 reads CASSLAGGGDNSPLHF. In DNA form, the CDR3 reads TGTGCCAGCAGCTTAGCGGGGGGGGGAGATAATTCACCCCTCCACTTT.

The table lists this clone with a few counts. This CDR3 reads CASSSGLAIYEQYF. The DNA for the CDR3 is TGCGCCAGCAGCTCGGGACTAGCGATCTACGAGCAGTACTTC. The rearrangement joins TRBV5-1 to TRBJ2-7; the match to TRBD2 covers 10 bases. Unmatched junction bases numbered 3, after V lost 3 bases and J lost 3 bases. Germline loops: CDR1 SGHRS, CDR2 YFSETQ. This CDR3 has 14 residues.

The gene calls are TRBV27 and TRBJ1-1; 7 bases map to TRBD1. With V trimmed by 7 bases and J by 8 bases, 16 bases remained unmatched. The CDR3 totals 15 residues. CDR1 and CDR2 from the germline V gene are MNHEY and SMNVEV (reference sequence). The CDR3 DNA is TGTGCCAGCAACCTAAGTTTTAGGCAGGGGGTAGAAGCTTTCTTT. Residues: CASNLSFRQGVEAFF.

The rearrangement links TRBV30 to TRBJ2-1, with 10 bases lining up with TRBD1. CDR1 GTSNPN and CDR2 SVGIG come from the germline V gene (reference sequence). This CDR3 region has 14 residues. V shed 4 bases, J shed 4 bases, and the junction held 4 bases outside the gene matches. CDR3 in DNA: TGTGCCTGGATGGGGGACAGGGGATACAATGAGCAGTTCTTC. Translation: CAWMGDRGYNEQFF.